The 9 T cell receptor beta chains in this list originate from one sample, sequenced in a study of spatial heterogeneity in lung cancer. General study results and limits: Tracking of tumor mutation counts was seen in expanded intratumoral alpha and beta TCR counts.

Their recognized antigens are unknown. TCRdb re-derived calls from the 5' RACE reads in MiXCR, one entry per CDR3 protein. The sample yields about 6,000 distinct CDR3 sequences, 7.5% to 8% seen once. Time point denoted: sample taken at primary tumor resection. The sequenced sample was lung tumor tissue, obtained at surgery. The receptor source for this set is a female donor with early-stage non-small cell lung cancer.

This clonotype was observed at least ten times. The chain joins TRBV7-2 to TRBJ1-5; D may be TRBD1 (5 bases). Trimming removed 5 bases at V and 3 bases at J, with 14 bases between. The CDR3 spans 15 residues. Looked up from germline, CDR1 is SGHTA and CDR2 is FQGNSA. As DNA, the CDR3 is TGTGCCAGCAGCGCGACGGGACGATTCAATCAGCCCCAGCATTTT. This encodes CASSATGRFNQPQHF.

This clonotype was seen ten or more times. This chain links TRBV3-1 with TRBJ1-4, with unresolved D. The CDR3 is 15 amino acids. V was shortened by 2 bases and J by 8 bases, with 15 bases between the two germline ends. CDR1 is LGHDT and CDR2 is YNNKEL in the germline V gene (reference sequence). The CDR3 nucleotides are TGTGCCAGCAGCCAAATTACCCCGGGAGAAGAAAAACTGTTTTTT. Translating gives CASSQITPGEEKLFF.

This clonotype was seen many times. The chain carries TRBV7-3 and TRBJ1-2, with 10 nucleotides matching TRBD1. J was trimmed by 7 bases and V by 5 bases; bases with no gene match: 7. Germline values: CDR1 SGHTA, CDR2 FQGTGA. The CDR3 is 14 residues long. CDR3 nucleotide sequence: TGTGCCAGCAGCCCGACAGGGGGCGCAGGTGGCTACACCTTC. Encoded protein: CASSPTGGAGGYTF.

This clonotype has at least ten counts. The CDR3 nucleotides read TGTGCCAGCAGCCACGTCACGCGCGGGACAGGCGGAGCCGGGGAGCTGTTTTTT. It is translated as CASSHVTRGTGGAGELFF. The rearrangement uses TRBV7-2 and TRBJ2-2; 8 nucleotides line up with TRBD1. The trim removed 5 bases at V and 6 bases at J, leaving 17 bases unmatched. Per germline, CDR1 SGHTA and CDR2 FQGNSA. The CDR3 spans 18 residues. The variable domain in full, with the rest retrieved from reference TRBV7-2 and TRBJ2-2, is GAGVSQSPSNKVTEKGKDVELRCDPISGHTALYWYRQSLGQGLEFLIYFQGNSAPDKSGLPSDRFSAERTGGSVSTLTIQRTQQEDSAVYLCASSHVTRGTGGAGELFFGEGSRLTVL.

This clonotype has at least ten counts. The rearrangement uses TRBV19 and TRBJ1-5; D gene ambiguous. Germline assignment: CDR1 LNHDA and CDR2 SQIVND (reference sequence). Deletions cut 5 bases from V and 5 bases from J, with 10 bases between. The CDR3 runs 13 residues. Written as DNA, the CDR3 is TGTGCCAGTAGTGAAAGGGTGGATCAGCCCCAGCATTTT. Its translation: CASSERVDQPQHF.

This clonotype is categorized as medium-sized (0.01 to 0.1%). V and J are TRBV7-2 and TRBJ2-3; 7 bases are a match to TRBD2. The junction had 12 bases not matched to a gene; V was cut back by 0 bases and J by 9 bases. The CDR3 has 16 amino acids. The germline V gene encodes CDR1 SGHTA and CDR2 FQGNSA. CDR3 loop: CASSLAAGPTKPTQYF. CDR3 bases: TGTGCCAGCAGCTTAGCAGCGGGGCCCACTAAGCCCACGCAGTATTTT.

The sample holds many counts of this clonotype. This sequence joins TRBV6-6 and TRBJ2-5; no firm D call. The V and J ends lost 0 bases and 2 bases respectively, with 4 bases between them. The length of the CDR3 is 13 residues. The germline CDR1 and CDR2 sequences are MNHNY and SVGAGI (reference sequence). CDR3 nucleotide sequence: TGTGCCAGCAGTTACTCGAGACAAGAGACCCAGTACTTC. This sequence encodes CASSYSRQETQYF.

This clonotype was seen repeatedly, ten times or more. Written as DNA, the CDR3 is TGTGCCAGCAGCTCCGACCTTAGGGAGACCCAGTACTTC. Residues: CASSSDLRETQYF. V gene TRBV7-2 combines with J gene TRBJ2-5; D gene uncertain. This CDR3 spans 13 amino acids. V was shortened by 4 bases and J by 5 bases, with 11 bases between the two germline ends. From germline, CDR1 is SGHTA and CDR2 FQGNSA.

By frequency in the sample, this clonotype is medium-sized. The J gene is TRBJ1-5, the V gene TRBV28; D is perhaps TRBD1 (5 bases). V was trimmed by 4 bases and J by 1 base, leaving 8 bases between them. This CDR3 region has 14 residues. Germline assignment: CDR1 MDHEN and CDR2 SYDVKM. The CDR3 nucleotides read TGTGCCAGCAGTTCGGGGGGGAGCAATCAGCCCCAGCATTTT. Protein: CASSSGGSNQPQHF. Looking up the rest from reference TRBV28 and TRBJ1-5 gives the full variable domain: DVKVTQSSRYLVKRTGEKVFLECVQDMDHENMFWYRQDPGLGLRLIYFSYDVKMKEKGDIPEGYSVSREKKERFSLILESASTNQTSMYLCASSSGGSNQPQHFGDGTRLSIL.